This T cell receptor (beta chain) was recovered during a study of CD8+ T cells in alopecia areata. Overall study: In an open-label trial, patients got 5 to 10 mg tofacitinib twice daily. Study results and limitations: In patients, TCRs were shared less clearly than in mice, and HLA may possibly be involved. An increase in clonality over normal scalp was evident in lesional scalp, especially alopecia totalis/universalis.

In each case, RNA was isolated and then reverse transcribed into cDNA as the sequencing template. Produced via immunoSEQ multiplex PCR; TCRdb's table is partial and in-frame only. The data hold around 100,000 clones, with 41% observed a single time. The V and J ends lost 4 bases and 2 bases respectively, with 9 bases between them. Germline CDR1 reads SGHTA; CDR2 reads FQGNSA. The CDR3 runs to 14 residues. As regards this clone: Its antigen is unknown.

Sampling of alopecia areata patients yielded lesional scalp punch biopsies as well as peripheral blood. The chain couples TRBV7-2 to TRBJ2-1, with D perhaps TRBD1 (6 bases). This receptor was taken from a human donor with alopecia areata. The sequencing input was CD4+ T cells sorted from blood. The CDR3 is CASSSGQTYNEQFF. CDR3 DNA sequence: TGTGCCAGCAGCTCAGGACAGACCTACAATGAGCAGTTCTTC. The whole variable domain, remainder taken from reference TRBV7-2 and TRBJ2-1, is GAGVSQSPSNKVTEKGKDVELRCDPISGHTALYWYRQSLGQGLEFLIYFQGNSAPDKSGLPSDRFSAERTGGSVSTLTIQRTQQEDSAVYLCASSSGQTYNEQFFGPGTRLTVL.